These T cell receptor beta chains were read from a single sample in a study of cytomegalovirus exposure and HLA in healthy donors. Libraries were prepared by immunoSEQ multiplex PCR; TCRdb keeps only in-frame clonotypes and omits some of them. This sample carries about 160,000 clones, roughly 77% of them seen once, and the ten largest clones take roughly 2%. The source material was PBMCs. The receptors shown here come from a man between 50 and 59 years old in good health and CMV-seropositive. CDR3s include the opening cysteine and the closing phenylalanine or tryptophan. The D gene is left open where the match is weak. Expanded clones get a size class; other rows say once, few or many, or leave the size out.

V gene,J gene,D gene,clone size,CDR3 DNA,CDR3 protein
TRBV5-6,TRBJ2-5,TRBD1,.,TGTGCCAGCAGCTCGGACAGGCAAGAGACCCAGTACTTC,CASSSDRQETQYF
TRBV4-3,TRBJ2-3,TRBD2,.,TGCGCCAGCAGCCCACGGGCCGGCGGGGGGGCATCTGCGCAGTATTTT,CASSPRAGGGASAQYF
TRBV2,TRBJ1-1,.,.,TGTGCCAGCAGTGTACAGGGCAGACTGAACACTGAAGCTTTCTTT,CASSVQGRLNTEAFF
TRBV11-2,TRBJ1-2,TRBD1,.,TGTGCCAGCAGCTTAGAAGGGGGGACAGGGTCTGGCTACACCTTC,CASSLEGGTGSGYTF
TRBV7-9,TRBJ2-2,TRBD1,.,TGTGCCAGCAATACACCCCCCGGACAGGGGGCCGGGGAGCTGTTTTTT,CASNTPPGQGAGELFF
TRBV9,TRBJ2-3,.,.,TGTGCCAGCAGCCCTCGTACAGATACGCAGTATTTT,CASSPRTDTQYF
TRBV6-1,TRBJ1-2,TRBD1,.,TGTGCCAGCAGTGGAGGGACAGGGGACTATGGCTACACCTTC,CASSGGTGDYGYTF
TRBV7-9,TRBJ1-4,TRBD1,.,TGTGCCAGCAGCCCGCAGGGGGGCCCTGAAAAACTGTTTTTT,CASSPQGGPEKLFF
TRBV28,TRBJ2-2,TRBD1,.,TGTGCCAGCAGTCCGTTACAGGGGGCCAACACCGGGGAGCTGTTTTTT,CASSPLQGANTGELFF
TRBV11-2,TRBJ2-3,TRBD2,.,TGTGCCAGCAGCTTAATAGCGGGGAGGGTTACGCAGTATTTT,CASSLIAGRVTQYF
TRBV7-9,TRBJ1-6,.,.,TGTGCCAGCAGGAGGGCCGTGAATTCACCCCTCCACTTT,CASRRAVNSPLHF
TRBV6-5,TRBJ1-3,.,.,TGTGCCAGCAGTTACGGGCCAGGGGTAAACACCATATATTTT,CASSYGPGVNTIYF
TRBV15,TRBJ2-7,TRBD1,.,TGTGCCACCAGCAGAGAGGGACAGGCCTACGAGCAGTACTTC,CATSREGQAYEQYF
TRBV5-5,TRBJ2-7,.,.,TGTGCCAGCAGCTTTCCCGGCTACGAGCAGTACTTC,CASSFPGYEQYF
TRBV5-4,TRBJ1-4,.,.,TGTGCCAGCAGCTTGATGGGGGGAACTAATGAAAAACTGTTTTTT,CASSLMGGTNEKLFF
TRBV7-6,TRBJ2-5,TRBD2,.,TGTGCCAGCAGCTTAGGACTAGCGGGGTACCAAGAGGCCCAGTACTTC,CASSLGLAGYQEAQYF
TRBV11-2,TRBJ2-5,TRBD1,.,TGTGCCAGCAGCACTCGACAGGGGGCGAATCCCCAAGAGACCCAGTACTTC,CASSTRQGANPQETQYF
TRBV27,TRBJ1-4,TRBD1,once,TGTGCCAGTAGGCCACAGGGGTCTTATAATGAAAAACTGTTTTTT,CASRPQGSYNEKLFF
TRBV6-5,TRBJ1-1,TRBD1,.,TGTGCCAGCAGTTACAAGACAGGGGTCACTGAAGCTTTCTTT,CASSYKTGVTEAFF
TRBV7-9,TRBJ1-5,.,once,TGTGCCAGCAGCCACGACGGGAGTTACCAAAATCAGCCCCAGCATTTT,CASSHDGSYQNQPQHF
TRBV4-1,TRBJ2-3,TRBD1,.,TGCGCCAGCAGCCAAGCCGACAGGGGGGCAGATACGCAGTATTTT,CASSQADRGADTQYF
TRBV10-2,TRBJ1-2,TRBD1,.,TGCGCCAGCAGTGCCCGGGACAGATATGGCTACACCTTC,CASSARDRYGYTF
TRBV29-1,TRBJ2-7,TRBD1,few,TGCAGCGTTGCAGGGGGCGCGATCCCTATGGAGCAGTACTTC,CSVAGGAIPMEQYF
TRBV7-2,TRBJ2-2,TRBD2,.,TGTGCCAGCAGCTTGGCTAGCGGAAACACCGGGGAGCTGTTTTTT,CASSLASGNTGELFF
TRBV7-2,TRBJ1-2,.,.,TGTGCCAGCAGCTTCTCAGGGGCGCGGAATGGCTACACCTTC,CASSFSGARNGYTF